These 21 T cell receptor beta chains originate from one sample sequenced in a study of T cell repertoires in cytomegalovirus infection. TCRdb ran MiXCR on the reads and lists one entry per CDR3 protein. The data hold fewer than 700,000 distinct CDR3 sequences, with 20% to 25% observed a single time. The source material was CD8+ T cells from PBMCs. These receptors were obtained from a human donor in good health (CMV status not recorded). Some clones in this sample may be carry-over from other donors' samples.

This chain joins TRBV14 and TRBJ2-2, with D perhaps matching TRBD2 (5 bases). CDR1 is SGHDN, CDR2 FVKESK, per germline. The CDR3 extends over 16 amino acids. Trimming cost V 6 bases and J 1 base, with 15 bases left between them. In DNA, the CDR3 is TGTGCCAGCAGAGGTGGGAGCCGTCTGAACACCGGGGAGCTGTTTTTT. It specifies CASRGGSRLNTGELFF.

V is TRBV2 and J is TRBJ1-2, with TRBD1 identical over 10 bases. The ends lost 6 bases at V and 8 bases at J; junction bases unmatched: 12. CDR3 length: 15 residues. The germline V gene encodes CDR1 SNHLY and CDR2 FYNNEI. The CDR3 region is CASRAPGQGRGGYTF. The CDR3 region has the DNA TGTGCCAGCAGGGCCCCGGGACAGGGGAGAGGCGGCTACACCTTC.

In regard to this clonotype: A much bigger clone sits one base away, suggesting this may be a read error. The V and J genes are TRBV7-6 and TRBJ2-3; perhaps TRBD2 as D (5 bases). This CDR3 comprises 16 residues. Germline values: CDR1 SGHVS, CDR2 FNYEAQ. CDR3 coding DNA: TGTGCTAGCAGCTTGAGGGTCGGCTGGGGCACAGATACGCAGTATTTT. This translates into CASSLRVGWGTDTQYF.

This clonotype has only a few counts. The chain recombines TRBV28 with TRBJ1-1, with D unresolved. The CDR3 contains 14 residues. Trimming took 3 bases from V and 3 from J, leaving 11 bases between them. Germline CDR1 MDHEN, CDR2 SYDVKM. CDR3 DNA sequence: TGTGCCAGCAGTTTGACCGAAGCGGACACTGAAGCTTTCTTT. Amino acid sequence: CASSLTEADTEAFF.

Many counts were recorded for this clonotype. This chain's CDR3 is CASSLQGPREQYV. The CDR3 bases are TGTGCCAGCAGTCTTCAAGGCCCTAGGGAGCAGTACGTC. The rearrangement joins TRBV28 to TRBJ2-7, with unresolved D. Trimming left V 5 bases short and J 7 bases short, with 15 bases between. CDR3 length equals 13 residues. Germline V gene data show CDR1 as MDHEN and CDR2 as SYDVKM.

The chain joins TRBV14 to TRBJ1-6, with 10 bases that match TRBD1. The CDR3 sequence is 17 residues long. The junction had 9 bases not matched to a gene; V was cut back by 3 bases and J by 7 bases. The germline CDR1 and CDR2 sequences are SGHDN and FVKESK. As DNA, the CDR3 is TGTGCCAGCAGCCAGCGGACAGGGGGATTCTACAATTCACCCCTCCACTTT. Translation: CASSQRTGGFYNSPLHF.

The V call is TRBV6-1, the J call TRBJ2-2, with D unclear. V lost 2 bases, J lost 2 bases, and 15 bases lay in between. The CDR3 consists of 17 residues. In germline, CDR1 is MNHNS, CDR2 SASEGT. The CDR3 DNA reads TGTGCCAGCAGTGAATACGTCGAGGTGTCCAACACCGGGGAGCTGTTTTTT. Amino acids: CASSEYVEVSNTGELFF.

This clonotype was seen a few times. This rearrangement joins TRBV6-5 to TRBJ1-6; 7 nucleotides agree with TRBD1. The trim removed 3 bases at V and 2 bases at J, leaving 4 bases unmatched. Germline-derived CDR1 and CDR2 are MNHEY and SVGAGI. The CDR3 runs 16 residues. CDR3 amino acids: CASSYGDSAYNSPLHF. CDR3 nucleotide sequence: TGTGCCAGCAGTTATGGGGACAGTGCCTATAATTCACCCCTCCACTTT.

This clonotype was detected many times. CDR3 region: CASSFDRLGGYTF. DNA of the CDR3: TGTGCCAGCAGTTTCGATAGGTTGGGAGGCTACACCTTC. The chain is built from TRBV12-3 or TRBV12-4 and TRBJ1-2; no reliable D call. Trimming removed 3 bases at V and 8 bases at J, with 13 bases between. The CDR3 extends over 13 amino acids.

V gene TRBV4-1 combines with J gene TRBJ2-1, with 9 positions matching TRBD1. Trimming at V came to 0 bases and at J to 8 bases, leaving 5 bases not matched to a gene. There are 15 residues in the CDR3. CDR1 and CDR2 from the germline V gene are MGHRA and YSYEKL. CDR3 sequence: CASSQEGTGWDEQFF. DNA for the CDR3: TGCGCCAGCAGCCAAGAGGGGACAGGGTGGGATGAGCAGTTCTTC.

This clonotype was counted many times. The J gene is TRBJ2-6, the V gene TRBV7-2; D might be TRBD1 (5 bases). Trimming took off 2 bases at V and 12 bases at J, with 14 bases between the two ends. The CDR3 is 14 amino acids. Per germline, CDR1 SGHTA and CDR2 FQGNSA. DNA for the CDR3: TGTGCCAGCAGCTTATCGGCAGGGTCTGCCGTCCTGACTTTC. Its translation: CASSLSAGSAVLTF.

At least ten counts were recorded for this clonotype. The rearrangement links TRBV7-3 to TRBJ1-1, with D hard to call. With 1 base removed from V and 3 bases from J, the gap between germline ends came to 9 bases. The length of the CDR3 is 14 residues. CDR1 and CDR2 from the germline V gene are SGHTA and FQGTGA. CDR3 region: CASSLRRADTEAFF. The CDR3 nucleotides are TGTGCCAGCAGCTTAAGGAGGGCGGACACTGAAGCTTTCTTT.

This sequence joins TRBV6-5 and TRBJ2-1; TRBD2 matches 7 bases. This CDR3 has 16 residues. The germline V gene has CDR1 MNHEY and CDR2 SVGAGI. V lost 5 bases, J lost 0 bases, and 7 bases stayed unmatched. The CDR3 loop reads CASSPVAGDSYNEQFF. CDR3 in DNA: TGTGCCAGCAGTCCAGTGGCGGGGGACTCCTACAATGAGCAGTTCTTC.

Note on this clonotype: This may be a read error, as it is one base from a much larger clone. CDR3 sequence (DNA): TGTGTCAGCAGTTACGAATCAGCCATGGAGGCTTTCTTT. Translation gives CVSSYESAMEAFF. The genes are TRBV6-2 or TRBV6-3 and TRBJ1-1, with D unclear. This CDR3 has 13 residues. CDR1 and CDR2 from the germline V gene are MNHEY and SVGEGT.

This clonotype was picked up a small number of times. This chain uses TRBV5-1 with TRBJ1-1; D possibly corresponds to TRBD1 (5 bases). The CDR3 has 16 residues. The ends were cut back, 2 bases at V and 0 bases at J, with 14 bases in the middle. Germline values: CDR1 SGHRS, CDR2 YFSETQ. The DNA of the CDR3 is TGCGCCAGCAGCTTTTCCCAGGGAAGAATGAACACTGAAGCTTTCTTT. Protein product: CASSFSQGRMNTEAFF.

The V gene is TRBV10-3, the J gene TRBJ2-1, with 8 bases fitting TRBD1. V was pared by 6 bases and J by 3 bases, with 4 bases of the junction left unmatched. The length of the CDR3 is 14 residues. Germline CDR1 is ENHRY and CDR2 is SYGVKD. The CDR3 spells CAIRDREGYNEQFF. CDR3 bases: TGTGCCATCAGGGACAGGGAAGGCTACAATGAGCAGTTCTTC.

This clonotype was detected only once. In DNA, the CDR3 is TGCAGTGCTAGATCAAACAGGGCATACGAGCAGTACTTC. Protein product: CSARSNRAYEQYF. The V call is TRBV20-1, the J call TRBJ2-7; possibly TRBD1 for D (6 bases). The germline V gene has CDR1 DFQATT and CDR2 SNEGSKA (reference sequence). The CDR3 spans 13 residues. V gave up 2 bases and J gave up 4 bases, with 12 bases separating them.

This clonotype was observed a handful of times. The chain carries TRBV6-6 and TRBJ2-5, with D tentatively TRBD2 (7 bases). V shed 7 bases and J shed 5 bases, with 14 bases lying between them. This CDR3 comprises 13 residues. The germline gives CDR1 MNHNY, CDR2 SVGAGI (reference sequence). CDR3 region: CASNIGGPETQYF. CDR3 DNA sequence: TGTGCCAGCAATATCGGGGGGCCCGAGACCCAGTACTTC.

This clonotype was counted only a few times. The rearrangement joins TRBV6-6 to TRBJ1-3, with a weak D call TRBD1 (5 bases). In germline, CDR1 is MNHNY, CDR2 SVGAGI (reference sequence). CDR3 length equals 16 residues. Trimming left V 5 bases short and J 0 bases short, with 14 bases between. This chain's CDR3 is CASSTASTASGNTIYF. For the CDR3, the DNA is TGTGCCAGCAGTACTGCGTCGACAGCCTCTGGAAACACCATATATTTT.

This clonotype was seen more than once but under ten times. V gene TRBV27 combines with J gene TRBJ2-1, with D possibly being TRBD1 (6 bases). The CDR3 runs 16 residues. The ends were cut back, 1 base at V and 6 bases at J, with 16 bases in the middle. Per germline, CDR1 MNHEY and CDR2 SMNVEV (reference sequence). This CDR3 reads CASSLLTGSLGNEQFF. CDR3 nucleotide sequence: TGTGCCAGCAGTTTATTAACAGGGAGCTTGGGCAATGAGCAGTTCTTC.

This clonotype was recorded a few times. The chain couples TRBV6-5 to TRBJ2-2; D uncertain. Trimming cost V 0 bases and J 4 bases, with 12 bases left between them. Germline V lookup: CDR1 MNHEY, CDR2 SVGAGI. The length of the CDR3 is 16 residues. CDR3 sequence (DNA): TGTGCCAGCAGTTACTCGTGGCAAGTGGGCACCGGGGAGCTGTTTTTT. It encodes CASSYSWQVGTGELFF.